The next 6 T cell receptor beta chains were all read from a single sample in a study of blood T cell repertoires in COVID-19. Assay used: immunoSEQ multiplex PCR; TCRdb lists only in-frame clones, some missing. The sample records roughly 80,000 clones, more than 65% being singletons. Material: peripheral blood. The source is a man older than 75 with acute or convalescent COVID-19.

The J gene is TRBJ1-5, the V gene TRBV18, with D maybe TRBD1 (6 bases). In germline, CDR1 is KGHSH, CDR2 LQKENI. Trimming took off 3 bases at V and 4 bases at J, with 10 bases between the two ends. This CDR3 region has 14 residues. CDR3 sequence reads: CASSPGTRNQPQHF. In nucleotides, the CDR3 is TGTGCCAGCTCACCCGGGACAAGGAATCAGCCCCAGCATTTT.

This clone was observed once. The chain employs TRBV9 and TRBJ1-5; tentative D call: TRBD1 (5 bases). The CDR3 covers 15 residues. V was pared by 1 base and J by 0 bases, with 8 bases between. CDR1 is SGDLS and CDR2 is YYNGEE in the germline V gene. CDR3 amino acids: CASSVQGLSNQPQHF. The CDR3 DNA follows: TGTGCCAGCAGCGTACAGGGTCTTAGCAATCAGCCCCAGCATTTT.

The gene calls are TRBV3-1 (or the pseudogene TRBV3-2) and TRBJ2-7; maybe TRBD2 (5 bases). This CDR3 contains 13 residues. V lost 0 bases to trimming and J lost 3 bases, with 6 bases between them. Per the germline V gene, CDR1 is LGHDT and CDR2 is YNNKEL (reference sequence). The CDR3 spells CASSQEGLYEQYF. In DNA form, the CDR3 reads TGTGCCAGCAGCCAAGAAGGACTCTACGAGCAGTACTTC.

The V and J genes are TRBV30 and TRBJ1-1, with a weak D call TRBD1 (6 bases). Germline CDR1 GTSNPN, CDR2 SVGIG (reference sequence). CDR3 length equals 14 residues. The ends were cut back, 1 base at V and 1 base at J, with 10 bases in the middle. The CDR3 protein is CAWSEDSPNTEAFF. The CDR3 coding sequence is TGTGCCTGGAGTGAGGACAGCCCGAACACTGAAGCTTTCTTT.

The CDR3 DNA is TGTGCCAGCAGCCGTGACAGGGTCCAGTACTTC. Translation: CASSRDRVQYF. The chain carries TRBV2 and TRBJ2-4; 7 bases match TRBD1. V gave up 6 bases and J gave up 13 bases; unmatched junction bases: 6. CDR1 is SNHLY, CDR2 FYNNEI, per germline. This CDR3 comprises 11 residues.

This clone was recorded once. The rearrangement uses TRBV5-1 and TRBJ2-1; TRBD2 agrees at 9 bases. The CDR3 spans 15 residues. Germline trimming cut 4 bases from V and 0 bases from J; bases unmatched to any gene: 2. The germline CDR1 and CDR2 sequences are SGHRS and YFSETQ. CDR3 DNA sequence: TGCGCCAGCAGCGCTAGCGGGGACTCCTACAATGAGCAGTTCTTC. Protein sequence: CASSASGDSYNEQFF.